This is a list of T cell receptor beta chains from one sample in a study of shared clonotypes between healthy human individuals. Only in-frame clones appear in the TCRdb table, and some are missing; sequencing was by immunoSEQ multiplex PCR. This sample has about 2 million clones, with about 94% found just once. Input material: naive CD8+ T cells sorted from blood. Receptors originate from a man aged 18-30 years in good health. CDR3s include the opening cysteine and the closing phenylalanine or tryptophan. D genes are given only for firm matches. Not every row has a clone size; where given, it reads once, few, many or a size class.

clone size	V gene	D gene	J gene	CDR3 DNA	CDR3 protein
.	TRBV28	.	TRBJ1-1	TGTGCCAGCAGTCCCCCCCGGGAAGGGGAACGAGGTGAAGCTTTCTTT	CASSPPREGERGEAFF
.	TRBV7-3	TRBD2	TRBJ2-5	TGTGCCAGCAGCTTGGGCGGCGGGGGCCAAGAGACCCAGTACTTC	CASSLGGGGQETQYF
once	TRBV6-5	.	TRBJ2-7	TGTGCCAGCAGACCCTTCACAGGGTGGAAAAACGAGCAGTACTTC	CASRPFTGWKNEQYF
.	TRBV25-1	.	TRBJ1-1	TGTGCCAGCAGTCCGACACATAACACTGAAGCTTTCTTT	CASSPTHNTEAFF
.	TRBV7-6	.	TRBJ2-7	TGTGCCAGCAGCCGGGACCCCTACTACGAGCAGTACTTC	CASSRDPYYEQYF
.	TRBV5-1	TRBD2	TRBJ2-1	TGCGCCAGCAGCTTGGGACTAGCGGGAGGGCCCTACAATGAGCAGTTCTTC	CASSLGLAGGPYNEQFF
.	TRBV6-6	.	TRBJ1-5	TGTGCCAGCAGTTACTCGGGTGAGCCCCAGCATTTT	CASSYSGEPQHF
.	TRBV23-1	TRBD2	TRBJ2-7	TGCGCCAGCAGTCATTCGCTTTCTAGCGGGAAGACCTACGAGCAGTACTTC	CASSHSLSSGKTYEQYF
.	TRBV9	.	TRBJ2-7	TGTGCCAGCAGCGTAGGCGCAGGGTACTACGAGCAGTACTTC	CASSVGAGYYEQYF
.	TRBV10-3	.	TRBJ2-5	TGTGCCATCAGTGAGTCACAAGGGCCCGAGACCCAGTACTTC	CAISESQGPETQYF
.	TRBV19	.	TRBJ2-6	TGTGCCAGTACCCCCGACACGGATCCCTCTGGGGCCAACGTCCTGACTTTC	CASTPDTDPSGANVLTF
.	TRBV27	.	TRBJ2-7	TGTGCCAGCAGTCTCAACTCCTACGAGCAGTACTTC	CASSLNSYEQYF
.	TRBV4-1	.	TRBJ2-5	TGCGCCAGCAGCCCAGCTTTCTCGGAGATACAAGAGACCCAGTACTTC	CASSPAFSEIQETQYF
.	TRBV5-4	.	TRBJ2-2	TGTGCCAGCAGCTCTGGAGGGGCCGGGGAGCTGTTTTTT	CASSSGGAGELFF
.	TRBV6-5	.	TRBJ2-5	TGTGCCAGCAGACCAACAGGGTTCCAAGAGACCCAGTACTTC	CASRPTGFQETQYF
.	TRBV10-2	TRBD2	TRBJ2-7	TGCGCCATCGTCTCTCCTCCGGGACTAGAACGCGAGCAGTACTTC	CAIVSPPGLEREQYF
.	TRBV5-1	TRBD1	TRBJ2-7	TGCGCCAGCAGCCTGCCCTCCGACAGGGGGCTTTACGAGCAGTACTTC	CASSLPSDRGLYEQYF
once	TRBV18	.	TRBJ2-3	TGTGCCAGCTCACTAGAACCGACAGATACGCAGTATTTT	CASSLEPTDTQYF
.	TRBV9	TRBD1	TRBJ2-3	TGTGCCAGCAGCGCAGGACAGGGGTCGACCGATACGCAGTATTTT	CASSAGQGSTDTQYF
.	TRBV7-6	TRBD2	TRBJ2-2	TGTGCCAGCAGCTTAGCTCTAGCGGAAACAACGAACACCGGGGAGCTGTTTTTT	CASSLALAETTNTGELFF
.	TRBV19	.	TRBJ2-7	TGTGCCAGTAGTACCGGGACTTCCTACGAGCAGTACTTC	CASSTGTSYEQYF
.	TRBV7-9	TRBD1	TRBJ2-3	TGTGCCAGCAGCTTAGTTGGAACAGGGGAAGATACGCAGTATTTT	CASSLVGTGEDTQYF
.	TRBV29-1	TRBD2	TRBJ2-2	TGCAGCGTGGAGCCCTTAGCGGGAGTCGGCACCGGGGAGCTGTTTTTT	CSVEPLAGVGTGELFF
.	TRBV7-9	TRBD2	TRBJ2-1	TGTGCCAGCAGCTTAAGGAGTAGCGGGGGGGCCGCCACCTACAATGAGCAGTTCTTC	CASSLRSSGGAATYNEQFF
.	TRBV11-3	.	TRBJ2-5	TGTGCCAGCAGCCCAGGAATGGGGTGGGAGACCCAGTACTTC	CASSPGMGWETQYF
.	TRBV19	.	TRBJ1-2	TGTGCCAGTACCCCCTCCCGGATCTATGGCTACACCTTC	CASTPSRIYGYTF
once	TRBV30	TRBD1	TRBJ2-7	TGTGCCTGGAGTTCGGGACAGGGGCTCTACGAGCAGTACTTC	CAWSSGQGLYEQYF
.	TRBV7-9	TRBD1	TRBJ1-1	TGTGCCAGCAGCTTAACAGGGGTGACTGAAGCTTTCTTT	CASSLTGVTEAFF
.	TRBV9	.	TRBJ2-7	TGTGCCAGCAGCTCAACGACAGGTACCGACTCCTACGAGCAGTACTTC	CASSSTTGTDSYEQYF
.	TRBV5-6	.	TRBJ2-5	TGTGCCAGCAGCTTGAATTGGGGCCAAGAGACCCAGTACTTC	CASSLNWGQETQYF
.	TRBV5-5	.	TRBJ2-7	TGTGCCAGCAGCTCCCCGGGCCTCCTCTCCTACGAGCAGTACTTC	CASSSPGLLSYEQYF
once	TRBV7-9	.	TRBJ2-5	TGTGCCAGCAGCTTTCCTTTCGGCCAAGAGACCCAGTACTTC	CASSFPFGQETQYF
.	TRBV20-1	.	TRBJ2-1	TGCAGTGCACCGACAGACAATGAGCAGTTCTTC	CSAPTDNEQFF
once	TRBV7-9	.	TRBJ1-1	TGTGCCAGCAGCTTCCCTATAGTGACACCCCGGGCGTGGCCCACTGAAGCTTTCTTT	CASSFPIVTPRAWPTEAFF
.	TRBV19	.	TRBJ2-5	TGTGCCAGTAGTCTACAGGGTAACAGCGGGGAGACCCAGTACTTC	CASSLQGNSGETQYF
.	TRBV27	.	TRBJ1-2	TGTGCCAGCAGTTTATCGTCAGGGGATGGCTACACCTTC	CASSLSSGDGYTF
.	TRBV29-1	.	TRBJ1-1	TGCAGCGTTGCCGGGGAAATGATGAACACTGAAGCTTTCTTT	CSVAGEMMNTEAFF
.	TRBV25-1	.	TRBJ1-4	TGTGCCAGCAGTAGAGCAACTAATGAAAAACTGTTTTTT	CASSRATNEKLFF
.	TRBV7-9	TRBD1	TRBJ1-1	TGTGCCAGCAGAGCCGGGACAGGGGGTAGTACTGAAGCTTTCTTT	CASRAGTGGSTEAFF
.	TRBV7-9	.	TRBJ1-1	TGTGCCAGCAGCTTAGGGATGGGCGGACTCACTGAAGCTTTCTTT	CASSLGMGGLTEAFF
.	TRBV7-6	.	TRBJ1-2	TGTGCCAGCAGCCGCCGCCCCGGGGGGGACGGAAATGGCTACACCTTC	CASSRRPGGDGNGYTF
.	TRBV2	TRBD1	TRBJ2-7	TGTGCCAGCAGTGAATTCGACAGGGCCTTCGGAGAGCAGTACTTC	CASSEFDRAFGEQYF
.	TRBV2	TRBD2	TRBJ2-1	TGTGCCAGCTATAGCGGGAGCTACAATGAGCAGTTCTTC	CASYSGSYNEQFF
.	TRBV5-4	.	TRBJ2-1	TGTGCCAGCAGCTCAAAGGTGACTGAGCAGTTCTTC	CASSSKVTEQFF
.	TRBV5-4	.	TRBJ1-4	TGTGCCAGCAGCGGGATGACAGAAGAGGGTGAAAAACTGTTTTTT	CASSGMTEEGEKLFF
.	TRBV27	.	TRBJ2-3	TGTGCCAGCACCGGACCCAGGGATCCAGATACGCAGTATTTT	CASTGPRDPDTQYF
.	TRBV6-5	TRBD2	TRBJ2-3	TGTGCCAGCGCACCTAGCGGGACCGCTTTGGGGCAGTATTTT	CASAPSGTALGQYF
.	TRBV2	.	TRBJ2-1	TGTGCCAGCCTCACAGATTACAATGAGCAGTTCTTC	CASLTDYNEQFF
.	TRBV6-1	.	TRBJ2-7	TGTGCCAGCAGTGAAGCCCCCGTCTCCTACGAGCAGTACTTC	CASSEAPVSYEQYF
.	TRBV27	.	TRBJ1-2	TGTGCCAGCAGTCGCCTTACGGGGGGCGCTAACTATGGCTACACCTTC	CASSRLTGGANYGYTF
.	TRBV9	TRBD2	TRBJ2-7	TGTGCCAGCAGCGCGACACTAGCGGGGGGTCCCTACGAGCAGTACTTC	CASSATLAGGPYEQYF
.	TRBV7-9	.	TRBJ1-5	TGTGCCAGCAGCTTACCCTACGGGGAGCAGCCCCAGCATTTT	CASSLPYGEQPQHF
.	TRBV4-1	.	TRBJ1-1	TGCGCCAGCAGCCAACTAAGGGGGAACACTGAAGCTTTCTTT	CASSQLRGNTEAFF
.	TRBV1	.	TRBJ2-2	TGCACCAGCAGCCAGCCCAGGGGGTCCAACACCGGGGAGCTGTTTTTT	CTSSQPRGSNTGELFF
.	TRBV4-3	.	TRBJ2-3	TGCGCCAGCAGCCAAGATAGGGCAACCACAGATACGCAGTATTTT	CASSQDRATTDTQYF